A single sample is the source of the 5 T cell receptor beta chains below, sequenced in a study of blood T cell repertoires in COVID-19. Assay used: immunoSEQ multiplex PCR; TCRdb lists only in-frame clones, some missing. The table shows some 210,000 clones, with roughly four fifths occurring only once. Sequencing was performed on peripheral blood. These TCRs come from a woman in her 70s with active or convalescent COVID-19.

V is TRBV29-1 and J is TRBJ1-3, with TRBD1 identical over 7 bases. The ends lost 3 bases at V and 4 bases at J; junction bases unmatched: 6. Germline-derived CDR1 and CDR2 are SQVTM and ANQGSEA. CDR3 size: 14 residues. CDR3 loop: CSVDGDSAGNTIYF. CDR3 nucleotides: TGCAGCGTTGATGGGGACAGTGCGGGAAACACCATATATTTT.

This clone was seen a few times. The rearrangement links TRBV11-2 to TRBJ2-7, with 9 bases aligning to TRBD1. The J segment lost 2 bases and the V segment lost 6 bases, leaving 8 bases of the junction unmatched. Germline CDR1 and CDR2: SGHAT and FQNNGV. This CDR3 is 15 amino acids long. The CDR3 sequence is CASRLTGTGPYEQYF. The DNA for the CDR3 is TGTGCCAGCAGACTGACCGGGACAGGGCCCTACGAGCAGTACTTC. The full variable domain, its missing parts supplied by reference TRBV11-2 and TRBJ2-7, is EAGVAQSPRYKIIEKRQSVAFWCNPISGHATLYWYQQILGQGPKLLIQFQNNGVVDDSQLPKDRFSAERLKGVDSTLKIQPAKLEDSAVYLCASRLTGTGPYEQYFGPGTRLTVT.

The CDR3 loop reads CATSPGSSQPQHF. The CDR3 DNA sequence: TGTGCCACCTCCCCAGGTTCGAGTCAGCCCCAGCATTTT. The rearrangement uses TRBV7-2 and TRBJ1-5, with D hard to call. The CDR3 has 13 amino acids. The germline V and J ends were trimmed by 10 bases and 6 bases, with 16 bases remaining between them. Germline V gives CDR1 SGHTA, CDR2 FQGNSA.

This clone has a handful of counts. V gene TRBV5-6 combines with J gene TRBJ1-5, with 7 bases matching TRBD1. V was clipped by 0 bases and J by 4 bases; unmatched bases: 4. The CDR3 sequence is 15 residues long. The germline gives CDR1 SGHDT, CDR2 YYEEEE. The CDR3 sequence is CASSLDRGANQPQHF. The CDR3, as DNA: TGTGCCAGCAGCTTGGACAGGGGAGCAAATCAGCCCCAGCATTTT.

The V gene is TRBV6-5, the J gene TRBJ1-2, with no clear D. The CDR3 length is 15 residues. CDR1 is MNHEY and CDR2 is SVGAGI in the germline V gene. V lost 5 bases, J lost 1 base, and 14 bases lay in between. The CDR3 sequence is CASSTAGLLNYGYTF. The CDR3 region has the DNA TGTGCCAGCAGTACTGCGGGCCTACTTAACTATGGCTACACCTTC.